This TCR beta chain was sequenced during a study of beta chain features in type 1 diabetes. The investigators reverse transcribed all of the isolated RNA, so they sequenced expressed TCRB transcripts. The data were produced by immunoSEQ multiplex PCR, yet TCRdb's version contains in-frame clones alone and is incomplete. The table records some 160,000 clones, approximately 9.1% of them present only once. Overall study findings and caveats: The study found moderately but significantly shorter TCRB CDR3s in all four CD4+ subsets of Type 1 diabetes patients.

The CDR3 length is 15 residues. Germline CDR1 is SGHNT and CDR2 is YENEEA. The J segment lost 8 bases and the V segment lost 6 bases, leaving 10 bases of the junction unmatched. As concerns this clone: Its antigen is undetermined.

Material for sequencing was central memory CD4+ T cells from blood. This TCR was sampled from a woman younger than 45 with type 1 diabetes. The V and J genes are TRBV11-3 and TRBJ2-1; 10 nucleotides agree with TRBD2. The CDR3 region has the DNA TGTGCCAGCAGGGCTAGCGGGAGAGTTGACTATGAGCAGTTCTTC. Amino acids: CASRASGRVDYEQFF.